This T cell receptor beta chain was found in a study of T cell clones after liver transplantation. Whole-study context: TCRbeta sequencing after a pre-transplant mixed lymphocyte reaction identified graft-donor-reactive clones, later tracked in post-transplant blood. Third-party-reactive TCRbeta sequences from pre-transplant mixed lymphocyte reactions served as antigen-independent comparators. Draws occurred before transplant, before withdrawal, and after complete or failed withdrawal. Findings and limits, study-wide: Donor-reactive sequences fell more than third party-reactive ones, suggesting partial deletion.

Regarding this clone: Its matching antigen is unknown.

TCRdb's table, derived via immunoSEQ multiplex PCR, lists solely in-frame clones and lacks some. This sample has 50,000 to 60,000 clones; roughly 70% occur once, and the top ten carry 9.7%. The source was CD4+ T cells from blood, collected at the 22-month timepoint. This sequence originates from a human patient who received a liver transplant. Some T cells may be supplied by the graft donor.

This CDR3 is CASSKKWDYGYTF. The CDR3 nucleotides are TGTGCCAGCAGCAAGAAATGGGATTATGGCTACACCTTC. This chain uses TRBV6-5 with TRBJ1-2; no firm D call. CDR3 length: 13 amino acids. Trimming removed 6 bases at V and 5 bases at J, with 13 bases between. The V gene's germline CDR1 is MNHEY and CDR2 SVGAGI.